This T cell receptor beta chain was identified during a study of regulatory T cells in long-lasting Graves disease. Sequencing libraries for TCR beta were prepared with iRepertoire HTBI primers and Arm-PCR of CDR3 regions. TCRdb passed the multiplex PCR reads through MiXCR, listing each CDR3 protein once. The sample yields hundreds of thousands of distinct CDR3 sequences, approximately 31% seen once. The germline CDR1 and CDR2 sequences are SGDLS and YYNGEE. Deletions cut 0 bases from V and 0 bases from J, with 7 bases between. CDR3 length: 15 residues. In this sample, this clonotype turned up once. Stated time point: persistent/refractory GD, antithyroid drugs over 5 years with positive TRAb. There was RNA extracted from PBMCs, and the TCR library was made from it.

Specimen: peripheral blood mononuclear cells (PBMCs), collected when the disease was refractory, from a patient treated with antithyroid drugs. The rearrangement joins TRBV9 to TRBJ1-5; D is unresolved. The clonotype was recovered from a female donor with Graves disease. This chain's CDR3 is CASSVDSYSNQPQHF. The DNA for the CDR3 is TGTGCCAGCAGCGTAGACAGTTATAGCAATCAGCCCCAGCATTTT. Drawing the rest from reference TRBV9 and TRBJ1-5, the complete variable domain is DSGVTQTPKHLITATGQRVTLRCSPRSGDLSVYWYQQSLDQGLQFLIQYYNGEERAKGNILERFSAQQFPDLHSELNLSSLELGDSALYFCASSVDSYSNQPQHFGDGTRLSIL.